By share, the clone carrying this TCR beta chain ranks as medium-sized. V was pared by 10 bases and J by 2 bases, with 6 bases between. CDR1 is PRHDT, CDR2 FYEKMQ, per germline (reference sequence). The CDR3 is made up of 11 amino acids. In TCRdb, the 5' RACE reads were re-called with MiXCR into one record per CDR3 protein. There are approximately 10,000 distinct CDR3 sequences in the sample; approximately 15% occur only once, and under 60% lies in the top ten. This specimen belongs to a study of spatial heterogeneity in lung cancer. Time point given: sample taken at primary tumor resection. The sequenced material consisted of unsorted whole RNA from tumor, nontumor lung or frozen PBMC.

The source is a male donor with early-stage non-small cell lung cancer. J is TRBJ2-1 and V is TRBV13, with D possibly TRBD2 on 5 matching bases. Sequencing used PBMCs, obtained at surgery. The CDR3 nucleotides read TGTGCCACCGGGACCTACAATGAGCAGTTCTTC. It is translated as CATGTYNEQFF.